Sequencing of this TCR beta chain was carried out in a study of beta chain features in type 1 diabetes. Regarding the study as a whole: PCR might pick shorter templates more often, in the same way for patients and controls. In the patient group, naive, central memory and Treg TCRB repertoires seemed more alike than in the healthy donor group.

Looked up from germline, CDR1 is SGHRS and CDR2 is YFSETQ. Unmatched junction bases numbered 4, after V lost 0 bases and J lost 4 bases. This CDR3 region has 15 residues. What was sequenced were expressed TCRB transcripts, since all of the isolated RNA had been reverse transcribed. The data were produced by immunoSEQ multiplex PCR, yet TCRdb's version contains in-frame clones alone and is incomplete. The sample records about half a million clones, roughly 10% being singletons. This clone was detected a few times. The antigen is unknown. Distinct nucleotide sequences in the sample also encode this CDR3.

This receptor was taken from a woman younger than 30 in good health. The chain couples TRBV5-1 to TRBJ1-5, with 7 bases matching TRBD1. Sequenced input: naive CD4+ T cells from blood. CDR3 in DNA: TGCGCCAGCAGCTTGGAGGGGGCTGGGAATCAGCCCCAGCATTTT. This encodes CASSLEGAGNQPQHF. Together with reference TRBV5-1 and TRBJ1-5, the CDR3 gives the full variable domain: KAGVTQTPRYLIKTRGQQVTLSCSPISGHRSVSWYQQTPGQGLQFLFEYFSETQRNKGNFPGRFSGRQFSNSRSEMNVSTLELGDSALYLCASSLEGAGNQPQHFGDGTRLSIL.